This T cell receptor (beta chain) was obtained from a study of OX40 agonist ivuxolimab in advanced cancers. Study background: The study treated patients with ivuxolimab, an agonistic anti-OX40 (CD134) antibody. A male proportion of 82.7% was recorded, with mean age approximately 64 years and range about 23 to 90. Study findings and constraints: Undetermined was the antigen specificity of the expanded peripheral T cells. Expanded clones tended on average to be more numerous among CD8+ T cells than CD4+.

The repertoire was sequenced with immunoSEQ multiplex PCR; TCRdb's copy has only in-frame clones and lacks some. The sample has 70,000 or so clones; approximately 90% are singletons. Comment on this clone: What it binds is unknown.

Trimming took 1 base from V and 1 from J; bases not matched to a gene: 4. The CDR3 is 15 residues long. The germline V gene has CDR1 LGHNA and CDR2 YSLEER. This specimen was CD4+ or CD8+ T cells sorted from blood, taken in a trial of the OX40 agonist ivuxolimab. The chain combines TRBV4-3 with TRBJ2-7; 7 bases line up with TRBD2. This TCR derives from an adult with an advanced solid tumor such as melanoma, head and neck, liver or kidney cancer. CDR3 protein: CASSQAGGESYEQYF. Here the CDR3 DNA reads TGCGCCAGCAGCCAAGCGGGGGGAGAGTCCTACGAGCAGTACTTC.